This TCR beta chain was identified in a study of PD-1 blockade in classical Hodgkin lymphoma. Study-level results: Patients who responded completely had about the same baseline diversity as newly diagnosed patients.

Here immunoSEQ multiplex PCR was the method, and the copy in TCRdb shows in-frame clones only, minus some. The sample yields 40,000 to 65,000 clones, about 89% seen once. This CDR3 has 18 residues. Germline assignment: CDR1 SGHDT and CDR2 YYEEEE. V shed 4 bases and J 4 bases; nucleotides not matched to a gene: 11. This clone was seen a single time. What it binds is not known. The time point denotes: cycle 4 day 1 (C4D1), after around six weeks of nivolumab. There was relapse after autologous stem cell transplantation in every patient, and there was variation in brentuximab vedotin exposure. Here the sequenced sample was peripheral blood mononuclear cells (PBMCs), taken before the fourth cycle of nivolumab. The sequence was collected from a human donor with classical Hodgkin lymphoma. The rearrangement uses TRBV5-6 and TRBJ2-3; 14 bases agree with TRBD2. DNA for the CDR3: TGTGCCAGCAGCAGCACCGTGGGACTAGCGGGGGAGGCAGATACGCAGTATTTT. Amino acid sequence: CASSSTVGLAGEADTQYF.